These T cell receptor beta chains were read from a single sample in a study of T-cell reconstitution after alpha-beta-depleted transplantation in children. TCRdb independently ran MiXCR on the PCR reads; one entry per CDR3 protein. The sample lists hundreds of thousands of distinct CDR3 sequences, roughly 15% occurring once. Source: PBMCs from the stem cell graft donor, taken from the stem cell graft. The source is a human donor who donated a stem cell graft to a child with acute myeloid leukemia. Both conserved end residues are part of each CDR3. Fields, in order: D gene, clone size, J gene, V gene, CDR3 protein, CDR3 DNA. A D gene is named only where the DNA matches it firmly. Some rows mark clone size as missing; the rest say once, few, many or name a class of expanded clone.

>NA|many|TRBJ2-1|TRBV5-1
CASSDGLTYNEQFF
TGCGCCAGCAGCGATGGACTTACCTACAATGAGCAGTTCTTC
>NA|few|TRBJ2-1|TRBV27
CASSHSGAYNEQFF
TGTGCCAGCAGTCATAGCGGCGCCTACAATGAGCAGTTCTTC
>NA|few|TRBJ2-7|TRBV6-5
CASSYGFSSYEQYF
TGTGCCAGCAGTTACGGGTTCAGTTCCTACGAGCAGTACTTC
>NA|many|TRBJ2-1|TRBV12-3/TRBV12-4
CASSSIGRDNEQFF
TGTGCCAGCAGTTCAATCGGACGGGACAATGAGCAGTTCTTC
>NA|NA|TRBJ2-6|TRBV28
CASNGGAGQLFSGANVLTF
TGTGCCAGCAATGGGGGAGCGGGACAGCTTTTCTCTGGGGCCAACGTCCTGACTTTC
>TRBD1|NA|TRBJ2-2|TRBV5-1
CASSLTLDETGIDGELFF
TGCGCCAGCAGCTTGACCCTGGATGAGACAGGGATTGACGGGGAGCTGTTTTTT
>TRBD1|NA|TRBJ2-5|TRBV12-3/TRBV12-4
CASSLGQGSPETQYF
TGTGCCAGCAGCCTGGGACAGGGGTCCCCTGAGACCCAGTACTTC
>NA|many|TRBJ2-6|TRBV20-1
CSAIGGSGANVLTF
TGCAGTGCGATCGGTGGATCTGGGGCCAACGTCCTGACTTTC
>NA|many|TRBJ1-2|TRBV6-5
CASRGTGRTNYGYTF
TGTGCCAGCAGAGGGACGGGACGGACAAACTATGGCTACACCTTC
>TRBD1|NA|TRBJ2-7|TRBV7-9
CASSWTGVGEQYF
TGTGCCAGCAGCTGGACAGGGGTGGGGGAGCAGTACTTC